These 14 T cell receptor beta chains share one sample of origin, sequenced in a study of identifying expanded T cells in peripheral blood. Profiling relied on immunoSEQ multiplex PCR, and the TCRdb table lists in-frame clones only, not all of them. The sample contains over 100,000 clones, about 88% of which appear only once. Sequencing was done on a sample of blood. These receptors all stem from a person between 18 and 69 years old in good health.

The chain has TRBV25-1 and TRBJ2-2; possible D gene TRBD2, 6 bases. The CDR3 covers 14 residues. Germline lookup yields CDR1 MGHDK and CDR2 SYGVNS. The V and J ends lost 8 bases and 4 bases respectively, with 14 bases between them. The DNA of the CDR3 is TGTGCCAGCCGAGGAGGGCCTAGCACCGGGGAGCTGTTTTTT. This encodes CASRGGPSTGELFF.

This chain uses TRBV5-1 with TRBJ1-4, with TRBD1 matching over 7 bases. After removal of 0 bases from V and 4 bases from J, the junction contained 6 bases not matched to a gene. Germline-derived CDR1 and CDR2 are SGHRS and YFSETQ. The CDR3 length is 16 residues. In DNA form, the CDR3 reads TGCGCCAGCAGCTTGGAAGGAGGGGGCGGTAATGAAAAACTGTTTTTT. It specifies CASSLEGGGGNEKLFF.

This chain uses TRBV5-6 with TRBJ1-5; D is possibly TRBD1 (5 bases). The CDR3 totals 16 residues. The germline V gene has CDR1 SGHDT and CDR2 YYEEEE. V gave up 0 bases and J gave up 6 bases, with 16 bases separating them. The DNA for the CDR3 is TGTGCCAGCAGCTTGGGCTTAGGGGCAGGCACTCAGCCCCAGCATTTT. Translating gives CASSLGLGAGTQPQHF.

The rearrangement joins TRBV9 to TRBJ2-5; D uncertain. CDR3 length: 13 amino acids. V dropped 4 bases and J dropped 5 bases, with 12 bases sitting between them. From germline, CDR1 is SGDLS and CDR2 YYNGEE. CDR3 bases: TGTGCCAGCAGCCCCCCAGACTGGGAGACCCAGTACTTC. It codes for CASSPPDWETQYF. The variable domain in full, completed from reference TRBV9 and TRBJ2-5, reads DSGVTQTPKHLITATGQRVTLRCSPRSGDLSVYWYQQSLDQGLQFLIQYYNGEERAKGNILERFSAQQFPDLHSELNLSSLELGDSALYFCASSPPDWETQYFGPGTRLLVL.

V and J are TRBV5-1 and TRBJ1-6; the D is unclear. The ends were cut back, 4 bases at V and 11 bases at J, with 16 bases in the middle. The germline V gene encodes CDR1 SGHRS and CDR2 YFSETQ. CDR3 length equals 14 residues. The CDR3 DNA reads as TGCGCCAGCAGCCCGGACTCCTCCGCCGCACCCCTCCACTTT. Amino acid sequence: CASSPDSSAAPLHF. Together with reference TRBV5-1 and TRBJ1-6, the CDR3 gives the full variable domain: KAGVTQTPRYLIKTRGQQVTLSCSPISGHRSVSWYQQTPGQGLQFLFEYFSETQRNKGNFPGRFSGRQFSNSRSEMNVSTLELGDSALYLCASSPDSSAAPLHFGNGTRLTVT.

This clone was found a few times. The V and J genes are TRBV4-3 and TRBJ2-7; D unresolved. The CDR3 totals 13 residues. Germline CDR1 and CDR2: LGHNA and YSLEER. The V and J ends lost 1 base and 2 bases respectively, with 6 bases between them. CDR3 residues: CASSQGGTYEQYF. CDR3 coding DNA: TGCGCCAGCAGCCAAGGCGGAACCTACGAGCAGTACTTC.

This chain joins TRBV5-8 and TRBJ1-2; TRBD1 agrees at 9 bases. The CDR3 spans 17 residues. J was trimmed by 0 bases and V by 4 bases; bases with no gene match: 10. Germline assignment: CDR1 SGHTS and CDR2 YDEGEE. The CDR3 DNA reads TGTGCCAGCAGCGATGGGACAGGGAGGTTAGCTAACTATGGCTACACCTTC. It codes for CASSDGTGRLANYGYTF. The full variable domain, completed using reference TRBV5-8 and TRBJ1-2, is EAGVTQSPTHLIKTRGQQATLRCSPISGHTSVYWYQQALGLGLQFLLWYDEGEERNRGNFPPRFSGRQFPNYSSELNVNALELEDSALYLCASSDGTGRLANYGYTFGSGTRLTVV.

The chain joins TRBV7-2 to TRBJ2-7; 8 positions match TRBD1. Trimming took 5 bases from V and 0 from J; bases not matched to a gene: 3. There are 14 residues in the CDR3. The germline CDR1 and CDR2 sequences are SGHTA and FQGNSA. The CDR3 region is CASSVDRGSYEQYF. The DNA of the CDR3 is TGTGCCAGCAGCGTTGACAGGGGCTCCTACGAGCAGTACTTC.

J is TRBJ2-2 and V is TRBV27, with a possible D match to TRBD2 (6 bases). The CDR3 is 18 residues long. Germline CDR1 MNHEY, CDR2 SMNVEV (reference sequence). Trimming stripped 6 bases from V and 0 bases from J, with 20 bases between. CDR3 in amino acids: CASRRRLAVGANTGELFF. CDR3 coding DNA: TGTGCCAGCAGAAGGCGTTTAGCGGTGGGGGCGAACACCGGGGAGCTGTTTTTT.

With regard to this clone: Other DNA variants within this sample encode the same CDR3. The V call is TRBV28, the J call TRBJ2-7; possible D gene TRBD1, 6 bases. Germline CDR1 MDHEN, CDR2 SYDVKM. This CDR3 is 13 amino acids long. Trimming stripped 9 bases from V and 5 bases from J, with 17 bases between. CDR3 sequence (DNA): TGTGCCAGTAGAACTACAGGGCTCCACGAGCAGTACTTC. Protein sequence: CASRTTGLHEQYF.

This chain connects TRBV2 to TRBJ1-2, with 8 bases identical to TRBD1. CDR1 SNHLY and CDR2 FYNNEI come from the germline V gene. V shed 8 bases and J 8 bases; nucleotides not matched to a gene: 4. CDR3 size: 11 residues. The CDR3 region is CASGDRRGYTF. CDR3 DNA sequence: TGTGCCAGCGGGGACAGGAGGGGCTACACCTTC.

The rearrangement uses TRBV7-2 and TRBJ2-7; possible D gene TRBD2, 5 bases. CDR3 length: 14 amino acids. V was trimmed by 5 bases and J by 0 bases, leaving 11 bases between them. CDR1 SGHTA and CDR2 FQGNSA come from the germline V gene. CDR3 nucleotide sequence: TGTGCCAGCAGCCCCCCCGGACTCTCCTACGAGCAGTACTTC. It encodes CASSPPGLSYEQYF.

This clone was recorded once. In nucleotides, the CDR3 is TGCAGCGTTGTTCAGCCTCCGACGAACACTGAAGCTTTCTTT. Protein product: CSVVQPPTNTEAFF. The rearrangement uses TRBV29-1 and TRBJ1-1; no clear D gene. There are 14 residues in the CDR3. The germline gives CDR1 SQVTM, CDR2 ANQGSEA. The germline V and J ends were trimmed by 4 bases and 1 base, with 13 bases remaining between them.

The chain is built from TRBV7-8 and TRBJ1-1; unclear D gene. Trimming took 1 base from V and 5 from J, leaving 8 bases between them. CDR1 is SGHVS, CDR2 FQNEAQ, per germline. This CDR3 has 13 residues. This CDR3 is CASSLEWRTEAFF. The CDR3 coding sequence is TGTGCCAGCAGCTTAGAATGGCGTACTGAAGCTTTCTTT.